What follows describes a single TCR beta chain. Its antigen is currently unknown. This sample was taken from a study of shared clonotypes between healthy human individuals. General observations from the study: The authors sampled blood alone, and tissue repertoires likely differ.

The table came from immunoSEQ multiplex PCR; TCRdb's copy has only in-frame clones and leaves some out. This table has about 1.1 million clones, approximately 75% appearing once. Germline CDR1 is MNHNS and CDR2 is SASEGT. The CDR3 contains 14 residues. Trimming removed 11 bases at V and 7 bases at J, with 21 bases between. The chain recombines TRBV6-1 with TRBJ2-1; D may correspond to TRBD1 or TRBD2 (6 bases each). The sequence derives from a man between 18 and 35 years old in good health. Some clones in this sample may be carry-over from other donors' samples. Specimen: memory CD4+ T cells from PBMCs. Subset: CD45RA-negative fraction. CDR3 DNA: TGTGCCTCAAGAGGGGGGACAAAGGAAAATGAGCAGTTCTTC. Translating it yields CASRGGTKENEQFF.